Presented here are 30 T cell receptor beta chains from one specimen sequenced in a study of shared clonotypes between healthy human individuals (dated by TCRdb to the early 2020s). Library method: the immunoSEQ multiplex PCR assay. TCRdb re-hosts the immuneACCESS table, in-frame sequences only. Its copies lack some clones; in the studies checked, an unresolved V gene accounts for under half of them, and the cause for the rest is not known. The table for this sample lists under 1,100,000 clones; approximately 80% of them were counted only once. The ten largest clones represent 0.55% to 0.7% of the sample. The sample consisted of memory CD4+ T cells from PBMCs. In light of the paper, this sample's cell subset or site label describes: CD45RA-negative fraction. The receptors shown here come from a man aged 18 to 30 in good health. Some clones in this sample may be carry-over from other donors' samples.

The sample holds a few counts of this clone. The CDR3 DNA follows: TGTGCCAGCAGTGCTAGCGGGGAGAGGCTGTTTTTT. Its translation: CASSASGERLFF. The chain employs TRBV2 and TRBJ2-2; 9 nucleotides match TRBD2. Per germline, CDR1 SNHLY and CDR2 FYNNEI. The CDR3 loop spans 12 amino acids. The V gene end was trimmed by 4 bases and the J gene end by 13 bases; junction bases not matched to a gene: 4.

This chain links TRBV27 with TRBJ2-5, with D perhaps matching TRBD1 (6 bases). This CDR3 has 17 amino acids. The germline gives CDR1 MNHEY, CDR2 SMNVEV (reference sequence). V gave up 3 bases and J gave up 5 bases, with 22 bases separating them. The CDR3 spells CASSFRLPGTPGETQYF. The CDR3 bases are TGTGCCAGCAGTTTCCGACTGCCCGGGACACCGGGGGAGACCCAGTACTTC.

In its sample, this clone was seen a few times. The chain links TRBV28 to TRBJ1-2; D is perhaps TRBD1 (6 bases). This CDR3 is built from 11 residues. Trimming removed 5 bases from V and 8 bases from J, with 9 bases in between. Germline CDR1 and CDR2: MDHEN and SYDVKM. The CDR3 coding sequence is TGTGCCAGCAGTAAGGGACAAGGCTACACCTTC. This codes for CASSKGQGYTF.

The chain carries TRBV28 and TRBJ1-2; D gene uncertain. Trimming cost V 4 bases and J 7 bases, with 10 bases left between them. The CDR3 contains 12 residues. CDR1 and CDR2 from the germline V gene are MDHEN and SYDVKM. For the CDR3, the DNA is TGTGCCAGCAGTTCCTCCTTTTCTGGCTACACCTTC. Translation: CASSSSFSGYTF.

This chain uses TRBV28 with TRBJ2-7; 8 positions agree with TRBD1. The trim removed 7 bases at V and 4 bases at J, leaving 15 bases unmatched. Germline V CDR1 and CDR2: MDHEN, SYDVKM. The CDR3 runs 16 residues. CDR3 residues: CASTTGGFLVGYEQYF. The CDR3, as DNA: TGTGCCAGCACCACAGGGGGTTTTCTAGTCGGGTACGAGCAGTACTTC.

The V call is TRBV11-3, the J call TRBJ2-1; TRBD2 agrees at 13 bases. The CDR3 loop spans 15 amino acids. With 5 bases clipped from V and 10 bases from J, the junction kept 8 bases outside the gene matches. Germline assignment: CDR1 SGHNT and CDR2 YENEEA. The CDR3, as DNA: TGTGCCAGCAGCCCGGGACTAGCGGGAACGGGGGAGCAGTTCTTC. Its translation is CASSPGLAGTGEQFF.

J is TRBJ1-4 and V is TRBV2; D gene uncertain. Trimming took 6 bases from V and 11 from J, leaving 10 bases between them. Per the germline V gene, CDR1 is SNHLY and CDR2 is FYNNEI. CDR3 length: 11 residues. The CDR3 region is CASRVEAKLFF. CDR3 DNA sequence: TGTGCCAGCAGGGTGGAGGCCAAACTGTTTTTT.

This clone came up once. V and J are TRBV11-2 and TRBJ2-1, with 13 bases fitting TRBD2. This CDR3 spans 16 amino acids. V was clipped by 4 bases and J by 8 bases; unmatched bases: 8. Germline CDR1 reads SGHAT; CDR2 reads FQNNGV. The CDR3 protein is CASSSILAGGSHEQFF. The CDR3 nucleotides read TGTGCCAGCAGCTCGATACTAGCGGGAGGGAGCCATGAGCAGTTCTTC. Full variable domain (missing parts from reference TRBV11-2 and TRBJ2-1): EAGVAQSPRYKIIEKRQSVAFWCNPISGHATLYWYQQILGQGPKLLIQFQNNGVVDDSQLPKDRFSAERLKGVDSTLKIQPAKLEDSAVYLCASSSILAGGSHEQFFGPGTRLTVL.

This chain links TRBV7-9 with TRBJ1-2; 8 nucleotides agree with TRBD1. There are 16 residues in the CDR3. The V and J ends lost 2 bases and 4 bases, in that order; junction bases with no gene match: 9. Looked up from germline, CDR1 is SEHNR and CDR2 is FQNEAQ (reference sequence). The CDR3 reads CASSLPPRGRGYGYTF. Written as DNA, the CDR3 is TGTGCCAGCAGCTTACCCCCCAGGGGGCGCGGCTATGGCTACACCTTC.

This clone has a count of ten or more. V and J are TRBV12-5 and TRBJ2-3; D might be TRBD2 (5 bases). V lost 5 bases and J lost 1, with 19 bases in between. The CDR3 is 17 amino acids. Looked up from germline, CDR1 is LGHNT and CDR2 is FRNRAP. The CDR3 DNA reads as TGTGCTAGTGGTCCCCTGGCGGGCTTTAAAGGCACAGATACGCAGTATTTT. Protein sequence: CASGPLAGFKGTDTQYF.

The chain joins TRBV19 to TRBJ2-7; D not certain. This CDR3 is 15 amino acids long. Trimming shortened V by 5 bases and J by 0 bases, and 14 bases separated the two germline ends. Germline CDR1 LNHDA, CDR2 SQIVND (reference sequence). The DNA of the CDR3 is TGTGCCAGTAGTTTTGGGCGATTGAGCTCCTACGAGCAGTACTTC. This translates into CASSFGRLSSYEQYF.

V and J are TRBV28 and TRBJ2-5; TRBD2 matches 9 bases. CDR3 size: 14 residues. V shed 6 bases, J shed 11 bases, and the junction held 13 bases outside the gene matches. Germline V lookup: CDR1 MDHEN, CDR2 SYDVKM. CDR3 DNA: TGTGCCAGCAGCGCTAGCGGGATCTCTTGGGAGCAGTACTTC. Translation gives CASSASGISWEQYF.

V and J are TRBV28 and TRBJ1-6; perhaps TRBD1 as D (5 bases). V lost 5 bases and J 7 bases, leaving 18 bases between the germline ends. Germline V gene sequence: CDR1 MDHEN, CDR2 SYDVKM. This CDR3 has 16 residues. CDR3 nucleotide sequence: TGTGCCAGCAGTAAAGGAGTCCCCGGGGGAAATTCACCCCTCCACTTT. Translating gives CASSKGVPGGNSPLHF.

The rearrangement joins TRBV5-4 to TRBJ2-7; tentatively, D is TRBD2 (6 bases). Looked up from germline, CDR1 is SGHNT and CDR2 is YYREEE (reference sequence). V was clipped by 4 bases and J by 3 bases, with 17 bases between them. The CDR3 runs to 15 residues. The CDR3 nucleotides are TGTGCCAGCAGCGCCGGCACTAGCCCATACTACGAGCAGTACTTC. Its translation: CASSAGTSPYYEQYF.

This clone was detected only once. The V gene is TRBV7-9, the J gene TRBJ2-7, with D possibly being TRBD1 (7 bases). The germline V gene encodes CDR1 SEHNR and CDR2 FQNEAQ (reference sequence). The length of the CDR3 is 16 residues. Trimming removed 3 bases from V and 3 bases from J, with 18 bases in between. CDR3 in DNA: TGTGCCAGCAGCTTTGGAGGGGGCAGGGGAAACTACGAGCAGTACTTC. Protein: CASSFGGGRGNYEQYF.

V gene TRBV29-1 combines with J gene TRBJ1-2, with D tentatively TRBD1 (6 bases). The germline gives CDR1 SQVTM, CDR2 ANQGSEA. CDR3 size: 13 residues. V lost 1 base to trimming and J lost 5 bases, with 11 bases between them. The CDR3 bases are TGCAGCGTTGAAGCAGGGGCGGGTTATGGCTACACCTTC. This sequence encodes CSVEAGAGYGYTF.

This chain connects TRBV19 to TRBJ1-2; possible D gene TRBD1, 5 bases. This CDR3 is 15 amino acids long. Germline V CDR1 and CDR2: LNHDA, SQIVND (reference sequence). The ends were cut back, 2 bases at V and 2 bases at J, with 12 bases in the middle. In DNA form, the CDR3 reads TGTGCCAGTAGTATAACAGGCAGGCCAAACTATGGCTACACCTTC. This encodes CASSITGRPNYGYTF.

Comment on this clone: A far larger clone is a single base away, which makes a read error likely. The chain links TRBV15 to TRBJ2-5; 8 nucleotides line up with TRBD1. The CDR3 is 14 residues long. From germline, CDR1 is LNHNV and CDR2 YYDKDF (reference sequence). CDR3 protein: CATSRRGTGETRYF. The CDR3 DNA reads as TGTGCCACCAGCAGACGGGGGACAGGCGAGACCCGGTACTTC.

The chain carries TRBV10-2 and TRBJ1-2; 8 bases match TRBD1. V was pared by 3 bases and J by 6 bases, with 9 bases of the junction left unmatched. The length of the CDR3 is 15 residues. CDR1 and CDR2 (germline): WSHSY, SAAADI. CDR3 protein: CASSDPRQGRNGYTF. Written as DNA, the CDR3 is TGCGCCAGCAGTGATCCTCGACAGGGGAGGAATGGCTACACCTTC.

As to this clone: The identical CDR3 is also encoded by other nucleotide sequences in the sample. The chain combines TRBV5-1 with TRBJ2-7, with unresolved D. The germline V gene has CDR1 SGHRS and CDR2 YFSETQ. The CDR3 has 14 amino acids. Trimming cost V 0 bases and J 0 bases, with 7 bases left between them. The CDR3 region is CASSLGSSSYEQYF. Here the CDR3 DNA reads TGCGCCAGCAGCTTGGGAAGTAGCTCCTACGAGCAGTACTTC.

The chain carries TRBV7-2 and TRBJ2-5, with D maybe TRBD2 (6 bases). V was shortened by 5 bases and J by 3 bases, with 10 bases between the two germline ends. The CDR3 sequence is 13 residues long. The germline CDR1 and CDR2 sequences are SGHTA and FQGNSA. This CDR3 reads CASSRGSEETQYF. Written as DNA, the CDR3 is TGTGCCAGCAGCCGGGGGAGTGAAGAGACCCAGTACTTC.

This chain connects TRBV19 to TRBJ1-5; 7 nucleotides line up with TRBD1. This CDR3 is 15 amino acids long. Looked up from germline, CDR1 is LNHDA and CDR2 is SQIVND (reference sequence). Losses at the gene ends were 3 bases for V and 6 bases for J; bases not matched to a gene: 8. The CDR3 nucleotides read TGTGCCAGTAGTATCTGGTCAGGGGGGGGTCAGCCCCAGCATTTT. It is translated as CASSIWSGGGQPQHF.

J is TRBJ2-5 and V is TRBV28; a possible D gene is TRBD1 (6 bases). The ends were cut back, 7 bases at V and 2 bases at J, with 11 bases in the middle. This CDR3 comprises 13 residues. Germline CDR1 MDHEN, CDR2 SYDVKM. Here the CDR3 DNA reads TGTGCCAGCACCGACGGACAGCAAGAGACCCAGTACTTC. The encoded protein is CASTDGQQETQYF. The full variable domain, in which reference TRBV28 and TRBJ2-5 provide the parts outside the CDR3, is DVKVTQSSRYLVKRTGEKVFLECVQDMDHENMFWYRQDPGLGLRLIYFSYDVKMKEKGDIPEGYSVSREKKERFSLILESASTNQTSMYLCASTDGQQETQYFGPGTRLLVL.

This sequence joins TRBV19 and TRBJ1-4; maybe TRBD1 (6 bases). In germline, CDR1 is LNHDA, CDR2 SQIVND (reference sequence). The germline V and J ends were trimmed by 7 bases and 6 bases, with 12 bases remaining between them. The CDR3 is 13 residues long. This CDR3 reads CASTAYRDEKLFF. The CDR3 DNA is TGTGCCAGTACTGCCTACAGGGATGAAAAACTGTTTTTT.

This chain uses TRBV19 with TRBJ1-2, with TRBD1 identical over 11 bases. From germline, CDR1 is LNHDA and CDR2 SQIVND (reference sequence). The CDR3 has 15 residues. Trimming cost V 7 bases and J 4 bases; bases outside gene matches: 8. CDR3: CASTRTGTGGYGYTF. CDR3 bases: TGTGCCAGTACCCGAACCGGGACAGGGGGCTATGGCTACACCTTC.

V usage is TRBV7-9 and J usage is TRBJ2-7; 10 nucleotides line up with TRBD1. The V gene end was trimmed by 5 bases and the J gene end by 7 bases; junction bases not matched to a gene: 11. CDR1 and CDR2 from the germline V gene are SEHNR and FQNEAQ (reference sequence). The CDR3 covers 15 residues. This chain's CDR3 is CASSPPGQGGREQYF. The CDR3 DNA sequence: TGTGCCAGCAGCCCACCTGGACAGGGGGGACGGGAGCAGTACTTC.

This chain connects TRBV19 to TRBJ2-6, with a tentative D call TRBD1 (7 bases). Between the trimmed V and J ends, which lost 9 bases and 4 bases, there was a span of 31 bases. Germline CDR1 is LNHDA and CDR2 is SQIVND (reference sequence). This CDR3 comprises 20 residues. This CDR3 is CASNNWRDRALPAGANVLTF. For the CDR3, the DNA is TGTGCCAGCAACAATTGGAGGGACAGAGCTCTCCCCGCCGGGGCCAACGTCCTGACTTTC.

The rearrangement links TRBV28 to TRBJ2-7; 11 nucleotides agree with TRBD2. This CDR3 region has 15 residues. Unmatched junction bases numbered 9, after V lost 7 bases and J lost 4 bases. Per germline, CDR1 MDHEN and CDR2 SYDVKM. The CDR3, as DNA: TGTGCCAGCAAAGGATCAACTAGCGGGAGTTACGAGCAGTACTTC. As protein: CASKGSTSGSYEQYF.

The chain combines TRBV30 with TRBJ2-7; 7 bases line up with TRBD1. The CDR3 is 13 residues long. The J segment lost 4 bases and the V segment lost 2 bases, leaving 5 bases of the junction unmatched. Germline V gene lookup returns CDR1 GTSNPN and CDR2 SVGIG (reference sequence). The CDR3 DNA reads as TGTGCCTGGAGTCAGGGACAGATTTACGAGCAGTACTTC. This sequence encodes CAWSQGQIYEQYF.

The J gene is TRBJ1-2, the V gene TRBV30; TRBD1 aligns across 8 bases. The V segment lost 0 bases and the J segment 9 bases; nucleotides outside the gene matches: 12. This CDR3 has 15 residues. Germline V CDR1 and CDR2: GTSNPN, SVGIG (reference sequence). The CDR3 bases are TGTGCCTGGAGTGTGAAATCAGGGGACAGGTCGCGCTACACCTTC. It translates to CAWSVKSGDRSRYTF.